The text below deals with one T cell receptor (beta chain). This specimen comes from a study of blood T cell repertoires in COVID-19. During active infection, Seattle patients enrolled and were then monitored through disease. Per the original methods: Researchers report that nucleated cell counts were estimated from reference gene primer amplification. Clones were sequenced by immunoSEQ multiplex PCR, and TCRdb holds only the in-frame ones, with some missing. The V and J calls and clone size come from that table; D and trimming were worked out from the DNA. The sample yields some 49,000 clones, around 81% seen once. The germline V gene encodes CDR1 LGHDT and CDR2 YNNKEL (reference sequence). The V end was cut by 0 bases, the J end by 9 bases, with 12 bases between. This CDR3 spans 15 amino acids.

The TCR was taken from a woman aged 80 or older with COVID-19, enrolled during active disease. The rearrangement joins TRBV3-1 (or the pseudogene TRBV3-2) to TRBJ1-6; no reliable D call. Material for sequencing was peripheral blood. In DNA form, the CDR3 reads TGTGCCAGCAGCCAAGATTGGTCAGCGGGTTCACCCCTCCACTTT. Its translation is CASSQDWSAGSPLHF.